One sample yielded the 12 T cell receptor beta chains listed below, sequenced in a study of a mutant IDH1 vaccine in newly diagnosed glioma. TCRdb's copy holds only in-frame clones and misses some; the assay was immunoSEQ multiplex PCR. The data contain roughly 54,000 clones, around four fifths of them singletons. Time point here: week 35, safety follow-up. Doses of 300 ug of mutant IDH1 20-mer peptide were given with topical imiquimod. The antigens of these receptors remain unknown. Sample: PBMCs, taken from a glioma patient whose treatment included an IDH1 peptide vaccine. The origin of the receptors is a young woman with glioma.

For this clone: An end of the junction does not agree with germline; a read error may underlie this. The chain combines TRBV29-1 with TRBJ1-4, with a possible D match to TRBD1 (6 bases). The CDR3 totals 13 residues. Germline CDR1 and CDR2: SQVTM and ANQGSEA. The CDR3 bases are TGCAGCGCTAATAACAGGGTAGATGAAAGACTGTTTTTT. Its protein product is CSANNRVDERLFF.

The chain employs TRBV27 and TRBJ2-1; 9 bases match TRBD2. The CDR3 is 18 residues long. Germline values: CDR1 MNHEY, CDR2 SMNVEV (reference sequence). Trimming at V came to 3 bases and at J to 6 bases, leaving 15 bases not matched to a gene. The CDR3 DNA reads as TGTGCCAGCAGTTTTAAGGCTAGCGGGGAGAAGAGGGGCAATGAGCAGTTCTTC. This encodes CASSFKASGEKRGNEQFF.

This clone was seen a few times. The chain carries TRBV5-1 and TRBJ2-2, with 8 bases lining up with TRBD2. Per the germline V gene, CDR1 is SGHRS and CDR2 is YFSETQ. The CDR3 sequence is 18 residues long. The ends lost 0 bases at V and 2 bases at J; junction bases unmatched: 9. CDR3 nucleotide sequence: TGCGCCAGCAGCTTGGACGCGGGGGGCCGTCCAAACACCGGGGAGCTGTTTTTT. Residues: CASSLDAGGRPNTGELFF.

This clone was detected a few times. V usage is TRBV4-2 and J usage is TRBJ1-4; no clear D. Germline CDR1 is LGHNA and CDR2 is YNFKEQ. CDR3 length: 15 amino acids. V lost 1 base and J 7 bases, leaving 13 bases between the germline ends. The CDR3 bases are TGTGCCAGCAGCCAAGCGCAAAGGGAGGCTGAAAAACTGTTTTTT. Translation gives CASSQAQREAEKLFF.

This clone was counted only a few times. The chain recombines TRBV11-2 with TRBJ2-2, with D possibly being TRBD2 (6 bases). Germline lookup yields CDR1 SGHAT and CDR2 FQNNGV. The CDR3 is made up of 15 amino acids. The V end lost 3 bases, the J end lost 7 bases, and 15 bases lay between the germline ends. The CDR3 sequence: CASSLSGGIGGELFF. Here the CDR3 DNA reads TGTGCCAGCAGCTTGTCTGGGGGGATCGGCGGGGAGCTGTTTTTT.

This clone was detected once. This chain joins TRBV7-9 and TRBJ1-5, with 10 bases fitting TRBD1. V lost 6 bases to trimming and J lost 6 bases; unmatched junction nucleotides: 8. The CDR3 runs to 15 residues. Germline V gives CDR1 SEHNR, CDR2 FQNEAQ (reference sequence). The DNA of the CDR3 is TGTGCCAGCAGAGCCGGGACAGGGGACAGTCAGCCCCAGCATTTT. It translates to CASRAGTGDSQPQHF.

The chain combines TRBV5-1 with TRBJ2-5, with D maybe TRBD2 (6 bases). The V end was cut by 2 bases, the J end by 2 bases, with 10 bases between. The CDR3 totals 14 residues. From germline, CDR1 is SGHRS and CDR2 YFSETQ. This CDR3 is CASSFIGTQETQYF. In nucleotides, the CDR3 is TGCGCCAGCAGCTTTATAGGGACTCAAGAGACCCAGTACTTC. Filled out from reference TRBV5-1 and TRBJ2-5, the complete variable domain reads KAGVTQTPRYLIKTRGQQVTLSCSPISGHRSVSWYQQTPGQGLQFLFEYFSETQRNKGNFPGRFSGRQFSNSRSEMNVSTLELGDSALYLCASSFIGTQETQYFGPGTRLLVL.

This chain joins TRBV4-1 and TRBJ2-2; 9 bases align to TRBD2. The CDR3 totals 18 residues. The ends lost 0 bases at V and 5 bases at J; junction bases unmatched: 10. CDR1 MGHRA and CDR2 YSYEKL come from the germline V gene. Here the CDR3 reads CASSQDRAGGGRTGELFF. Written as DNA, the CDR3 is TGCGCCAGCAGCCAAGATCGAGCGGGAGGTGGTAGGACCGGGGAGCTGTTTTTT.

The chain combines TRBV9 with TRBJ1-1; TRBD1 matches 10 bases. J lost 5 bases, V lost 7 bases, and 8 bases had no gene match. The length of the CDR3 is 14 residues. Per the germline V gene, CDR1 is SGDLS and CDR2 is YYNGEE. The DNA for the CDR3 is TGTGCCAGCCGGGGACAGGGGAGAAATACTGAAGCTTTCTTT. It encodes CASRGQGRNTEAFF.

The chain couples TRBV5-1 to TRBJ2-1; 10 nucleotides line up with TRBD2. The CDR3 spans 14 residues. Germline values: CDR1 SGHRS, CDR2 YFSETQ. Germline trimming cut 2 bases from V and 6 bases from J; bases unmatched to any gene: 2. The CDR3 DNA sequence: TGCGCCAGCAGCTTACGACTAGCGGGCAATGAGCAGTTCTTC. It encodes CASSLRLAGNEQFF.

This rearrangement joins TRBV19 to TRBJ1-4; no reliable D call. Per germline, CDR1 LNHDA and CDR2 SQIVND (reference sequence). There are 12 residues in the CDR3. Deletions cut 10 bases from V and 8 bases from J, with 14 bases between. The CDR3 DNA reads as TGTGCCACTCAGCGGGGTTTGGAAAAACTGTTTTTT. Protein product: CATQRGLEKLFF.

In its sample, this clone was seen a few times. V and J are TRBV6-1 and TRBJ2-1, with TRBD2 matching over 8 bases. V trimming: 3 bases; J trimming: 7 bases; junction bases outside the gene matches: 8. Looked up from germline, CDR1 is MNHNS and CDR2 is SASEGT. The CDR3 totals 15 residues. This CDR3 reads CASSDEAGGYNEQFF. CDR3 DNA sequence: TGTGCCAGCAGTGACGAGGCGGGGGGCTATAATGAGCAGTTCTTC.